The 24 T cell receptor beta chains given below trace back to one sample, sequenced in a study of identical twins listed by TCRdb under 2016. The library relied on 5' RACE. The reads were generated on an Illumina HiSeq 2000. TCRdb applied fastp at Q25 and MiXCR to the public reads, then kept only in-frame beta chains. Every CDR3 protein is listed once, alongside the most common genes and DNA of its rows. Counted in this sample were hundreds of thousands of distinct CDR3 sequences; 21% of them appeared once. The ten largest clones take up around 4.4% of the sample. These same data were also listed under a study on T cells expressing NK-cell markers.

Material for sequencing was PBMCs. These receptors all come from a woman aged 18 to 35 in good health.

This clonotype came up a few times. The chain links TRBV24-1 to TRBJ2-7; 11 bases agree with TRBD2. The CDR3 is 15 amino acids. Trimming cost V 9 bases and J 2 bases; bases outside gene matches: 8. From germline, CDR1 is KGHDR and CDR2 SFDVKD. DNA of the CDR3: TGTGCCACCCCGATGGGACTAGCGGAGGCCTACGAGCAGTACTTC. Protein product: CATPMGLAEAYEQYF.

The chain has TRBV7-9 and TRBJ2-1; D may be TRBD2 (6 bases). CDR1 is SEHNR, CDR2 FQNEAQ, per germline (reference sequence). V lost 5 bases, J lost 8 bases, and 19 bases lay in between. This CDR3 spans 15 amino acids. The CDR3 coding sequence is TGTGCCAGCAGCCTCGCGAGACTAGTAAGGGATGAGCAGTTCTTC. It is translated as CASSLARLVRDEQFF.

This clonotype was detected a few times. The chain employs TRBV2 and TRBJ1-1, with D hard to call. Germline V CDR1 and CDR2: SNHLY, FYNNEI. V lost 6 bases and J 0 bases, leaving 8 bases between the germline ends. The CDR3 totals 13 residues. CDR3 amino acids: CASSGEMNTEAFF. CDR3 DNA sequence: TGTGCCAGCAGCGGAGAGATGAACACTGAAGCTTTCTTT.

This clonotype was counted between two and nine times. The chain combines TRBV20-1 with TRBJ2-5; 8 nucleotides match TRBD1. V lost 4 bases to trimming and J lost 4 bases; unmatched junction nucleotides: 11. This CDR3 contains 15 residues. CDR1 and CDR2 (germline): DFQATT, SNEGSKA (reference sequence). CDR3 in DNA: TGCAGTGCTACTACCAGGCCAGGGGGCGCAGAGACCCAGTACTTC. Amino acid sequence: CSATTRPGGAETQYF.

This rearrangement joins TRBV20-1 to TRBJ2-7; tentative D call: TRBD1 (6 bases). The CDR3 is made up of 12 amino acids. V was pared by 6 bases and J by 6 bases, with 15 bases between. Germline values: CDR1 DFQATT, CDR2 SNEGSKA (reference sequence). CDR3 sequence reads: CSAGQGKGEQYF. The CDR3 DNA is TGCAGTGCCGGGCAGGGGAAGGGCGAGCAGTACTTC.

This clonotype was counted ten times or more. DNA for the CDR3: TGTGCCAGCAGTTTACTGCTAGGGCTGGGCTACACCTTC. Protein sequence: CASSLLLGLGYTF. V gene TRBV27 combines with J gene TRBJ1-2, with D uncertain. Germline V gene sequence: CDR1 MNHEY, CDR2 SMNVEV (reference sequence). V was shortened by 2 bases and J by 8 bases, with 12 bases between the two germline ends. The CDR3 length is 13 residues.

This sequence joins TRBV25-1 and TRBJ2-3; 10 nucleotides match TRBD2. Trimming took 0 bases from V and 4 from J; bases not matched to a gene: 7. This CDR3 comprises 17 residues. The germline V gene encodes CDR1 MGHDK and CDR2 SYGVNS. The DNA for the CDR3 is TGTGCCAGCAGTGAATATGGTCTCCTAGCGGGAGCAGATACGCAGTATTTT. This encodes CASSEYGLLAGADTQYF.

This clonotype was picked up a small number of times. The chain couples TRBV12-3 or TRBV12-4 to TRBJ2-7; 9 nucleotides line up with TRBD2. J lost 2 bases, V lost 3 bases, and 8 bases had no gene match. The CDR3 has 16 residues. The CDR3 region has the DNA TGTGCCAGCAGTTTGGGGGCGGCTAGCGGGGCCTACGAGCAGTACTTC. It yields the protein CASSLGAASGAYEQYF.

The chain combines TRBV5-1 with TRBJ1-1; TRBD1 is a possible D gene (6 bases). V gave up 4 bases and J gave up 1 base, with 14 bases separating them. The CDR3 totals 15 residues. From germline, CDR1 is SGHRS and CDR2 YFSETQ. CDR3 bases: TGCGCCAGCAGCCTCCTTACAGGGCGGAACACTGAAGCTTTCTTT. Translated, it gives CASSLLTGRNTEAFF.

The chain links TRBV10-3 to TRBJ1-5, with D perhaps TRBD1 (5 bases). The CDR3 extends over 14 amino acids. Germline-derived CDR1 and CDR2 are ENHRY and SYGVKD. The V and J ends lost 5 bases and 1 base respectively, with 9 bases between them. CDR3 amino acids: CAISPGGSNQPQHF. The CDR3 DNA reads TGTGCCATCAGTCCGGGGGGGAGCAATCAGCCCCAGCATTTT.

Here the CDR3 reads CASSSPDRPLKQYF. The CDR3 DNA follows: TGTGCCAGCAGCTCACCGGACAGGCCGCTTAAGCAGTACTTC. The J gene is TRBJ2-7, the V gene TRBV7-6; TRBD1 aligns across 7 bases. The V gene end was trimmed by 4 bases and the J gene end by 8 bases; junction bases not matched to a gene: 11. Germline assignment: CDR1 SGHVS and CDR2 FNYEAQ. This CDR3 is 14 amino acids long.

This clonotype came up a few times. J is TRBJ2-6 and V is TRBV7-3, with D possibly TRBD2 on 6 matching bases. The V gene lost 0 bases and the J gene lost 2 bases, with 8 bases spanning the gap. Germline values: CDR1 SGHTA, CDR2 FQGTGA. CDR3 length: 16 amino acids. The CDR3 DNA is TGTGCCAGCAGCTTAACGTCGGGGGCTGGGGCCAACGTCCTGACTTTC. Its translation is CASSLTSGAGANVLTF.

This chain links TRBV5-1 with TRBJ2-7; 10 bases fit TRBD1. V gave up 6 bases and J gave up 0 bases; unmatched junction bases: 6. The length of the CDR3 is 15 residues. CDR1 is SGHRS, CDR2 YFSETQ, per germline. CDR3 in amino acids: CASKGGQGPSYEQYF. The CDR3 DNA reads TGCGCCAGCAAGGGGGGACAGGGGCCCTCCTACGAGCAGTACTTC.

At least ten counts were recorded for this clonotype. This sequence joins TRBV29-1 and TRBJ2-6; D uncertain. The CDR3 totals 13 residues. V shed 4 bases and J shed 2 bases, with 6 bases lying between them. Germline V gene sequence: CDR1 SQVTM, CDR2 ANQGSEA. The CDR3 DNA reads TGCAGCGTTGGTTCCCCTGGGGCCAACGTCCTGACTTTC. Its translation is CSVGSPGANVLTF.

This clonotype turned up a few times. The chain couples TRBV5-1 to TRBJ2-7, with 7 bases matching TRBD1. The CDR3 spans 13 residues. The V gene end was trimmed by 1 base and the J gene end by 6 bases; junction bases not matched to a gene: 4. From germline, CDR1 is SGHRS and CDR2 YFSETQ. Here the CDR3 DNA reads TGCGCCAGCAGCTTGTGGCCAGGGGGCGAGCAGTACTTC. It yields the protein CASSLWPGGEQYF.

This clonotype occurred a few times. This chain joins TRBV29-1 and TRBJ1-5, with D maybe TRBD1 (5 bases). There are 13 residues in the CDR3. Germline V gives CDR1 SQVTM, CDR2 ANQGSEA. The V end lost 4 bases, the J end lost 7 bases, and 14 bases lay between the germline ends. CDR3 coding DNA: TGCAGCGTTGCCCCAGGGTCGGGGCAGCCCCAGCATTTT. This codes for CSVAPGSGQPQHF.

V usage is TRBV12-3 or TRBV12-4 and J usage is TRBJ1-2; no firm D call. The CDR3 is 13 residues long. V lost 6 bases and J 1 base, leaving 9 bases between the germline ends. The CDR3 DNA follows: TGTGCCAGCAGGGCGCCGAGTAACTATGGCTACACCTTC. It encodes CASRAPSNYGYTF.

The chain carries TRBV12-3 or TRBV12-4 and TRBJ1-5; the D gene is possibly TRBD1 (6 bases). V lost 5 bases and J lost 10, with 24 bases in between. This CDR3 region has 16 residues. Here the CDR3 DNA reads TGTGCCAGCAGTAAGTACCGGGACATTTTTCCGGATCCCCAGCATTTT. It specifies CASSKYRDIFPDPQHF.

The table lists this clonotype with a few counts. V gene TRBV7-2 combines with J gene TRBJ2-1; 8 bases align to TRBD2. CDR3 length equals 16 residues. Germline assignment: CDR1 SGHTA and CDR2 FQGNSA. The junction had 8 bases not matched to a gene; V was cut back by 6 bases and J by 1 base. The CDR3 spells CASSHSGAISYNEQFF. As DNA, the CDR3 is TGTGCCAGCAGTCATAGCGGGGCAATATCCTACAATGAGCAGTTCTTC.

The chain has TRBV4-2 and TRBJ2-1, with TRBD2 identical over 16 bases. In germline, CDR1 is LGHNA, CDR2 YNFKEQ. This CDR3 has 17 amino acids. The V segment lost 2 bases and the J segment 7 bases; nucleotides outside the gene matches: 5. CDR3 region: CASSQLGTSGGANEQFF. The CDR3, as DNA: TGTGCCAGCAGCCAACTCGGGACTAGCGGGGGGGCGAATGAGCAGTTCTTC.

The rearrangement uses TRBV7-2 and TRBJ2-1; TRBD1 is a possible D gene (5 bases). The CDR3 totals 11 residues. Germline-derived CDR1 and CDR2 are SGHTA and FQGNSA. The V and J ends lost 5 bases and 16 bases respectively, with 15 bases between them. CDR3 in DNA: TGTGCCAGCAGCCTTACAGGTATTAATTTCTTC. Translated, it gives CASSLTGINFF.

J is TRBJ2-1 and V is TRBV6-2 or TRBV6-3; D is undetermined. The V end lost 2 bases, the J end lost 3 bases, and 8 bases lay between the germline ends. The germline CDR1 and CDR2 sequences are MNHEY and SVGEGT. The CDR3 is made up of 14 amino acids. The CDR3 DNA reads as TGTGCCAGCAGTTACGACCTAGTCTACAATGAGCAGTTCTTC. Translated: CASSYDLVYNEQFF.

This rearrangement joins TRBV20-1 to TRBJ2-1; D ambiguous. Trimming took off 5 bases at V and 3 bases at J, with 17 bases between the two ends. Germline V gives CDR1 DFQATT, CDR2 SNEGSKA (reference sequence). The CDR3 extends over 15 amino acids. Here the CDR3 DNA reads TGCAGTGCTCGTTCGTTGGTCTACTTCTACAATGAGCAGTTCTTC. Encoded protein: CSARSLVYFYNEQFF.

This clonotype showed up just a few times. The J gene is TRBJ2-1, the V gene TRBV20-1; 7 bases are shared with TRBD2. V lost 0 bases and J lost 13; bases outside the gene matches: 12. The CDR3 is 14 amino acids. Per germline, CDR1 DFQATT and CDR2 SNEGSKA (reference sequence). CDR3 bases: TGCAGTGCTAGAGAGGACGGCCTAGCGGTTCAACAGTTCTTC. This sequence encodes CSAREDGLAVQQFF.